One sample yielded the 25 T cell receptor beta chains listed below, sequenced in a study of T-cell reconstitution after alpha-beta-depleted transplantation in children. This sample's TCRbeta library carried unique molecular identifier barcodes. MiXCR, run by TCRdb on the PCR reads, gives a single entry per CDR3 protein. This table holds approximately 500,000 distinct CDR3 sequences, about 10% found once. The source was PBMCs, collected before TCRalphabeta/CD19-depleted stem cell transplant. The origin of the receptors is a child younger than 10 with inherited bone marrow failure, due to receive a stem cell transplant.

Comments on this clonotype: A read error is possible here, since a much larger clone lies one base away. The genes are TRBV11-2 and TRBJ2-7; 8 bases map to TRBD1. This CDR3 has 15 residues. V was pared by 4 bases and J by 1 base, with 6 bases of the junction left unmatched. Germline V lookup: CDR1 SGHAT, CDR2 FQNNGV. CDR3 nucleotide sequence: TGTGCCAGCAGCTCAACCTGGGACAGGTCCTACGAGCAGTACTTC. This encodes CASSSTWDRSYEQYF.

The CDR3 region is CASPIFNGGELFF. The CDR3 DNA reads as TGCGCCAGCCCAATCTTCAACGGCGGGGAGCTGTTTTTT. This chain connects TRBV4-3 to TRBJ2-2; D gene unclear. Germline V gene sequence: CDR1 LGHNA, CDR2 YSLEER. V was pared by 8 bases and J by 7 bases, with 14 bases between. The CDR3 has 13 amino acids.

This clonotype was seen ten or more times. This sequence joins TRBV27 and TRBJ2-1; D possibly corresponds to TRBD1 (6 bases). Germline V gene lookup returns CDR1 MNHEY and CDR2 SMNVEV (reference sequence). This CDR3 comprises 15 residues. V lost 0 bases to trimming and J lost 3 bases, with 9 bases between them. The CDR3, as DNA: TGTGCCAGCAGTTTATCGATAGGGGGCTACAATGAGCAGTTCTTC. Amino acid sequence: CASSLSIGGYNEQFF.

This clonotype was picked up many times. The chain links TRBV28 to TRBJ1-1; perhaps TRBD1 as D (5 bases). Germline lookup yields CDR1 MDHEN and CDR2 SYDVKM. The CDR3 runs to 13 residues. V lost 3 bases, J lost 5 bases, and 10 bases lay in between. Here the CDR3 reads CASSFVQGTEAFF. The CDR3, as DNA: TGTGCCAGCAGTTTTGTTCAGGGAACTGAAGCTTTCTTT.

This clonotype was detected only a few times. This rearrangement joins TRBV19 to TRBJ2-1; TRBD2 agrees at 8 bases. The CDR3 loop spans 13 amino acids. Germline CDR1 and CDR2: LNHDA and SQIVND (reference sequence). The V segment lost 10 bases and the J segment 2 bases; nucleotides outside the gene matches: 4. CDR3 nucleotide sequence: TGTGCCACCTTAGCGGGACCCTACAATGAGCAGTTCTTC. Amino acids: CATLAGPYNEQFF.

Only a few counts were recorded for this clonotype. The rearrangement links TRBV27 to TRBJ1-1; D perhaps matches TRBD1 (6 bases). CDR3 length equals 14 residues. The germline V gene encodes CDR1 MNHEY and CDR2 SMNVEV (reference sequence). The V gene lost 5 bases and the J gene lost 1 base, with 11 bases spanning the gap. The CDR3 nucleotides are TGTGCCAGCAGTCATCGACAGGCGAACACTGAAGCTTTCTTT. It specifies CASSHRQANTEAFF.

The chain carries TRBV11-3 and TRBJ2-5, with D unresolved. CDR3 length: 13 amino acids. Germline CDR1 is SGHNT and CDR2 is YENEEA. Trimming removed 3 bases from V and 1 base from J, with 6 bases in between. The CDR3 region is CASSLRIQETQYF. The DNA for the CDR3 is TGTGCCAGCAGCTTGCGGATCCAAGAGACCCAGTACTTC.

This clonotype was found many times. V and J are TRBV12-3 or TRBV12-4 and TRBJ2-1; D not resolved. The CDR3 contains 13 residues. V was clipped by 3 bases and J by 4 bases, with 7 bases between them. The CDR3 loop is CASSLETYNEQFF. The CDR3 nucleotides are TGTGCCAGCAGTTTGGAGACTTACAATGAGCAGTTCTTC.

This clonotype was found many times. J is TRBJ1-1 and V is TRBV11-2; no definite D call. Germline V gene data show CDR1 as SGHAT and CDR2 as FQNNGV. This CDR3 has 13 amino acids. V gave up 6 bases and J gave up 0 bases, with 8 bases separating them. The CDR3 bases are TGTGCCAGCAGGGGCGGACTGAACACTGAAGCTTTCTTT. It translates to CASRGGLNTEAFF. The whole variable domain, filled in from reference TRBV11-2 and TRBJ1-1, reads EAGVAQSPRYKIIEKRQSVAFWCNPISGHATLYWYQQILGQGPKLLIQFQNNGVVDDSQLPKDRFSAERLKGVDSTLKIQPAKLEDSAVYLCASRGGLNTEAFFGQGTRLTVV.

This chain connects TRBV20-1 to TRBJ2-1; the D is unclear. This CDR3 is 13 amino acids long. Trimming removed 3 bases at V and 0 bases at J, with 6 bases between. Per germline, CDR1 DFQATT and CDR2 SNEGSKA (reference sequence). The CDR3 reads CSARKTSYNEQFF. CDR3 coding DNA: TGCAGTGCTAGGAAAACCTCCTACAATGAGCAGTTCTTC.

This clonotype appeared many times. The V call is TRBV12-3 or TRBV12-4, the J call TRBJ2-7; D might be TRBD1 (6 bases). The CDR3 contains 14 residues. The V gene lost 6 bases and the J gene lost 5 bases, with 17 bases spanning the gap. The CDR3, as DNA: TGTGCCAGCAGCATGGGACACATCTACCACGAGCAGTACTTC. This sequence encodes CASSMGHIYHEQYF.

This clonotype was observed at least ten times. The CDR3 region is CSARVGHSQETQYF. The CDR3 DNA reads TGCAGTGCTAGAGTGGGGCACTCGCAAGAGACCCAGTACTTC. The rearrangement links TRBV20-1 to TRBJ2-5, with D possibly being TRBD1 (5 bases). CDR1 and CDR2 (germline): DFQATT, SNEGSKA (reference sequence). V shed 1 base and J shed 2 bases, with 11 bases lying between them. The CDR3 has 14 amino acids.

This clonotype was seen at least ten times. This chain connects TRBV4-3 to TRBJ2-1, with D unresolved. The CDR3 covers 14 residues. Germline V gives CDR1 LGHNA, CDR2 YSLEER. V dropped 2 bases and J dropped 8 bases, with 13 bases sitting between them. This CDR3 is CASSQRSRWDEQFF. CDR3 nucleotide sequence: TGCGCCAGCAGCCAACGTTCCAGGTGGGATGAGCAGTTCTTC.

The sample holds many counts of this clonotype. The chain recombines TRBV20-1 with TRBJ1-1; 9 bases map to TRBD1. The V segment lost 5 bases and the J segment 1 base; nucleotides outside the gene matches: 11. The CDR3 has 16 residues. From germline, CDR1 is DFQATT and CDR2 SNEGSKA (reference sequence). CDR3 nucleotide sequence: TGCAGTGCTCCAAACCCTAAGACAGGGGGGAACACTGAAGCTTTCTTT. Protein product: CSAPNPKTGGNTEAFF.

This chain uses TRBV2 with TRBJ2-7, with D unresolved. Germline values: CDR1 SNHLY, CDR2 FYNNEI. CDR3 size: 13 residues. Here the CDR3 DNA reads TGTGCCAGCAGGGAAGGATTTCAGTACGAGCAGTACGTC. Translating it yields CASREGFQYEQYV.

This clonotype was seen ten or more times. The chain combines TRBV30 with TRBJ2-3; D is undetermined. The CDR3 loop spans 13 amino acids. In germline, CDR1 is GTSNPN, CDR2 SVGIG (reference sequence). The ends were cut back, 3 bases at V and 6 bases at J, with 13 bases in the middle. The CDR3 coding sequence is TGTGCCTGGAGGACCGAAAACAAGGATACGCAGTATTTT. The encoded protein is CAWRTENKDTQYF.

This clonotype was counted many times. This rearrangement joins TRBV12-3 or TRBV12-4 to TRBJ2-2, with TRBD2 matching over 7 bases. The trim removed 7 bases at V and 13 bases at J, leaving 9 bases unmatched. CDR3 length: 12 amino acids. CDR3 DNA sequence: TGTGCCAGCATCCTTGGAGGGGAGGGGCTGTTTTTT. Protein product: CASILGGEGLFF.

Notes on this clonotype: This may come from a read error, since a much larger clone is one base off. CDR3 sequence reads: CASSLGPSFVEVLATNEKLFF. CDR3 bases: TGTGCCAGCAGCCTCGGACCTTCTTTTGTCGAGGTCCTGGCAACTAATGAAAAACTGTTTTTT. This chain joins TRBV11-2 and TRBJ1-4; D not resolved. CDR1 is SGHAT, CDR2 FQNNGV, per germline. The V end lost 5 bases, the J end lost 0 bases, and 28 bases lay between the germline ends. This CDR3 comprises 21 residues.

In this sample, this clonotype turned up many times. The CDR3 DNA is TGTGCCAGCAGCTTAGGTGCGGGGTTCGATGAAAAACTGTTTTTT. This codes for CASSLGAGFDEKLFF. J is TRBJ1-4 and V is TRBV7-9; D is uncertain. Germline assignment: CDR1 SEHNR and CDR2 FQNEAQ (reference sequence). This CDR3 region has 15 residues. The V end was cut by 1 base, the J end by 6 bases, with 12 bases between.

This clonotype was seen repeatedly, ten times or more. CDR3 region: CASSLLGAADTQYF. The CDR3 DNA sequence: TGCGCCAGCAGCCTGTTGGGGGCTGCAGATACGCAGTATTTT. The chain links TRBV5-1 to TRBJ2-3, with D maybe TRBD1 (6 bases). Trimming took off 4 bases at V and 4 bases at J, with 13 bases between the two ends. This CDR3 has 14 residues. From germline, CDR1 is SGHRS and CDR2 YFSETQ.

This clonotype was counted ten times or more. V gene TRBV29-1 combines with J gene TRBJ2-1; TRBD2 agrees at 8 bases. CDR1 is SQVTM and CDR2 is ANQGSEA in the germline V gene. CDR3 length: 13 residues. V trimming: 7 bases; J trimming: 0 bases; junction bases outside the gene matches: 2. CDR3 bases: TGCAGCGCCGGGACTAGCTCCTACAATGAGCAGTTCTTC. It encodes CSAGTSSYNEQFF.

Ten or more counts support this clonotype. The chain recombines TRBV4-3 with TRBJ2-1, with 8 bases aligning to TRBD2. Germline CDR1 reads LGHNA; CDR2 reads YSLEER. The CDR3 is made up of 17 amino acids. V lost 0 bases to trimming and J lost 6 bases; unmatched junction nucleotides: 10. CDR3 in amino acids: CASSQETAGVLGNEQFF. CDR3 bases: TGCGCCAGCAGCCAAGAGACAGCGGGAGTTCTCGGCAATGAGCAGTTCTTC.

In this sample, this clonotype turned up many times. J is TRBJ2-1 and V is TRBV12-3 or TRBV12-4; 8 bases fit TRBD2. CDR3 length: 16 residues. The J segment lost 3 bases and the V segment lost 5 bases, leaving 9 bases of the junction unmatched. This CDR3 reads CASSPLRLALYNEQFF. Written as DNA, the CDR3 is TGTGCCAGCAGTCCCCTTCGACTAGCGCTCTACAATGAGCAGTTCTTC.

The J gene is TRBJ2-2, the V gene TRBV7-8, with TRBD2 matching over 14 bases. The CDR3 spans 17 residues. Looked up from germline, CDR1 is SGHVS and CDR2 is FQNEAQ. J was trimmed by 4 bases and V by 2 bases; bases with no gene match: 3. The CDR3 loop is CASSLYGTSGSTGELFF. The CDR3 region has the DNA TGTGCCAGCAGCTTATACGGGACTAGCGGGAGCACCGGGGAGCTGTTTTTT.

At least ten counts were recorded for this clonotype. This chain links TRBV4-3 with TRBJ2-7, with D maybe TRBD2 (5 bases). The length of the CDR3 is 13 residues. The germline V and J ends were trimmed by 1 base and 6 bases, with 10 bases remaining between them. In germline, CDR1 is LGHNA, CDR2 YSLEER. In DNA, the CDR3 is TGCGCCAGCAGCCAAGTCGAGGGTGGCGAGCAGTACTTC. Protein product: CASSQVEGGEQYF.